The clone carrying this T cell receptor (beta chain) was counted a few times. Assay used: immunoSEQ multiplex PCR; TCRdb lists only in-frame clones, some missing. Seen here are roughly 220,000 clones, 70% to 85% observed once, and the top ten hold approximately 16%. The sample comes from a study of blood T cell repertoires in COVID-19. Study-wide context: Specimens from acute and convalescent COVID-19 originated in the United States, Italy and Spain.

The study recruited people aged roughly 18 to 95 years across 20 to 30 US areas. Participants were placed into cohorts based on the clinical history they reported. The sample taken for sequencing was PBMCs or T cells enriched from blood (not recorded which). The sequence derives from a man aged 35 to 55 who had recovered from COVID-19.

In nucleotides, the CDR3 is TGTGCCAGCATTCCCGGGACAGGAGAGGATCAGCCCCAGCATTTT. As protein: CASIPGTGEDQPQHF. The V and J genes are TRBV28 and TRBJ1-5; 8 bases agree with TRBD1. Germline assignment: CDR1 MDHEN and CDR2 SYDVKM. V shed 7 bases and J 5 bases; nucleotides not matched to a gene: 10. The CDR3 loop spans 15 amino acids.